This T cell receptor beta chain was sequenced during a study of cytomegalovirus exposure and HLA in healthy donors. General observations from the study: Donors belonging to an Asian-associated ancestry cluster reportedly showed fewer N-insertions in productive TCRs than the approximately 670-donor mean, according to what a later analysis found.

60 Vbeta and 13 Jbeta primers were used in PCR. Profiled with immunoSEQ multiplex PCR; TCRdb holds only in-frame clones, not every one. Among about 59,000 clones, 75% to 90% were seen once, and the ten largest hold approximately 3.9%. Germline V CDR1 and CDR2: WSHSY, SAAADI. V lost 2 bases and J 1 base, leaving 7 bases between the germline ends. The CDR3 totals 14 residues. This clone has only a few counts. The antigen remains unidentified. Sequenced sample: PBMCs. The receptor's source is a middle-aged woman in good health and CMV-seronegative. The genes are TRBV10-2 and TRBJ2-3; D is possibly TRBD1 (5 bases). CDR3 coding DNA: TGCGCCAGCAGTGAGGGGGCAGGCACAGATACGCAGTATTTT. Translated: CASSEGAGTDTQYF.